This TCR beta chain was sequenced during a study of T cells after yellow fever vaccination. Across the study: Fractions containing few cells were prepared with SMART-Seq v4 Ultra Low Input.

To note about this clonotype: Its antigen is not known.

Study-wide results and limits: Detected again after the booster were most primary-vaccination clones, at almost 97% CD4 and about 90% CD8.

CDR1 is SGHAT and CDR2 is FQNNGV in the germline V gene. V gave up 3 bases and J gave up 10 bases, with 22 bases separating them. This CDR3 comprises 16 residues. TCRdb independently ran MiXCR on the 5' RACE reads; one entry per CDR3 protein. The table records nearly 300,000 distinct CDR3 sequences, around 8.6% of them present only once. Sequenced material: CD4+ T cells sorted from PBMCs, taken 5 days after the yellow fever booster vaccination. This TCR derives from a young man who received the YFV17D yellow fever vaccine. The genes are TRBV11-2 and TRBJ2-1, with D perhaps being TRBD1 or TRBD2 (6 bases each). For the CDR3, the DNA is TGTGCCAGCAGCTTTCCCCAGGTCCGGGGGCCCCAGGAGCAGTTCTTC. As protein: CASSFPQVRGPQEQFF.